Below, 10 T cell receptor beta chains from the same sample are listed, as sequenced in a study of cytomegalovirus exposure and HLA in healthy donors. PCR employed 60 Vbeta and 13 Jbeta primers. Profiling relied on immunoSEQ multiplex PCR, and the TCRdb table lists in-frame clones only, not all of them. Of roughly 200,000 clones in the sample, 70% to 80% were seen once. Material: PBMCs. These receptors all stem from a young woman in good health and CMV-seropositive.

This chain links TRBV5-6 with TRBJ2-7; TRBD1 might be the D (5 bases). Germline V gives CDR1 SGHDT, CDR2 YYEEEE. Deletions cut 4 bases from V and 1 base from J, with 9 bases between. The CDR3 consists of 13 residues. The CDR3 reads CASSLQGSYEQYF. CDR3 in DNA: TGTGCCAGCAGCCTCCAGGGTTCCTACGAGCAGTACTTC.

In nucleotides, the CDR3 is TGTGCCAGCAGCGTAACCGGGGGGCAAGCTGGAAACACCATATATTTT. Residues: CASSVTGGQAGNTIYF. The V and J genes are TRBV9 and TRBJ1-3; a possible D gene is TRBD1 (6 bases). Trimming took 1 base from V and 2 from J, leaving 13 bases between them. Germline V CDR1 and CDR2: SGDLS, YYNGEE. The CDR3 length is 16 residues.

This clone was detected once. The chain is built from TRBV9 and TRBJ2-5; TRBD2 is a possible D gene (7 bases). The CDR3 runs 15 residues. Per the germline V gene, CDR1 is SGDLS and CDR2 is YYNGEE. V lost 2 bases to trimming and J lost 10 bases, with 21 bases between them. CDR3 loop: CASSVGAGEGGGQYF. The CDR3 DNA reads TGTGCCAGCAGCGTGGGTGCGGGAGAGGGGGGGGGCCAGTACTTC. Variable domain in full (rest from reference TRBV9 and TRBJ2-5): DSGVTQTPKHLITATGQRVTLRCSPRSGDLSVYWYQQSLDQGLQFLIQYYNGEERAKGNILERFSAQQFPDLHSELNLSSLELGDSALYFCASSVGAGEGGGQYFGPGTRLLVL.

This clone was detected only once. The chain employs TRBV30 and TRBJ1-5; D ambiguous. The CDR3 spans 13 residues. The germline CDR1 and CDR2 sequences are GTSNPN and SVGIG (reference sequence). V shed 2 bases and J shed 4 bases, with 9 bases lying between them. The CDR3 loop reads CAWSTVINQPQHF. Here the CDR3 DNA reads TGTGCCTGGAGTACGGTGATTAATCAGCCCCAGCATTTT.

The V gene is TRBV7-9, the J gene TRBJ2-5; TRBD2 matches at 9 bases. The length of the CDR3 is 15 residues. Germline CDR1 SEHNR, CDR2 FQNEAQ (reference sequence). Trimming removed 6 bases from V and 5 bases from J; junction bases left unmatched: 10. The CDR3 sequence: CASSYRGGAKETQYF. In DNA, the CDR3 is TGTGCCAGCAGTTACCGCGGGGGGGCCAAGGAGACCCAGTACTTC.

This clone was picked up a small number of times. J is TRBJ2-3 and V is TRBV10-3, with 9 bases aligning to TRBD2. Trimming at V came to 6 bases and at J to 5 bases, leaving 6 bases not matched to a gene. The CDR3 loop spans 14 amino acids. Germline CDR1 and CDR2: ENHRY and SYGVKD. This CDR3 reads CAIRSSGKLDTQYF. The CDR3 nucleotides are TGTGCCATCAGGTCTAGCGGGAAATTAGATACGCAGTATTTT.

The chain is built from TRBV27 and TRBJ1-2; 8 positions agree with TRBD1. CDR3 length equals 15 residues. Germline V CDR1 and CDR2: MNHEY, SMNVEV (reference sequence). With V trimmed by 5 bases and J by 2 bases, 7 bases remained unmatched. The CDR3 bases are TGTGCCAGCAGTCACCGACAGGGGAAGAACTATGGCTACACCTTC. Amino acids: CASSHRQGKNYGYTF.

This clone has just a few counts. This chain joins TRBV7-9 and TRBJ2-7; the match to TRBD1 covers 7 bases. J gave up 2 bases and V 5 bases, and 3 bases lay outside the gene matches. Germline lookup yields CDR1 SEHNR and CDR2 FQNEAQ (reference sequence). CDR3 length equals 13 residues. CDR3 nucleotides: TGTGCCAGCAGCGCCGGGACAGCCTACGAGCAGTACTTC. Translation: CASSAGTAYEQYF.

The rearrangement uses TRBV11-3 and TRBJ2-7; 7 bases align to TRBD1. CDR3 length equals 15 residues. Looked up from germline, CDR1 is SGHNT and CDR2 is YENEEA. Unmatched junction bases numbered 7, after V lost 2 bases and J lost 3 bases. CDR3: CASSLHRDRGYEQYF. CDR3 bases: TGTGCCAGCAGCTTACACCGGGACAGAGGCTACGAGCAGTACTTC.

The chain carries TRBV2 and TRBJ1-4; TRBD1 is a possible D gene (6 bases). Trimming took off 7 bases at V and 5 bases at J, with 17 bases between the two ends. The CDR3 sequence is 15 residues long. CDR1 is SNHLY, CDR2 FYNNEI, per germline. As DNA, the CDR3 is TGTGCCAGCATTCAGGGGAGTGGTAGAAATGAAAAACTGTTTTTT. It encodes CASIQGSGRNEKLFF.